This TCR beta chain was identified during a study of blood T cell repertoires in COVID-19. The overall study: Samples came from the United States, Italy and Spain, spanning acute and convalescent COVID-19.

Between the trimmed V and J ends, which lost 0 bases and 2 bases, there was a span of 12 bases. Per the germline V gene, CDR1 is SGHTS and CDR2 is YDEGEE. This CDR3 has 16 residues. A few counts support this clone. TCRdb keeps only in-frame clones here, not all; method: immunoSEQ multiplex PCR. The sample has approximately 460,000 clones; roughly 89% are singletons. This TCR came from a man between 18 and 35 years old with COVID-19, enrolled during active disease. This chain connects TRBV5-8 to TRBJ1-5; no clear D. Sequencing was done on a sample of peripheral blood. CDR3 region: CASSLERVPGNQPQHF. The CDR3 DNA reads TGTGCCAGCAGCTTGGAGAGGGTTCCGGGCAATCAGCCCCAGCATTTT.